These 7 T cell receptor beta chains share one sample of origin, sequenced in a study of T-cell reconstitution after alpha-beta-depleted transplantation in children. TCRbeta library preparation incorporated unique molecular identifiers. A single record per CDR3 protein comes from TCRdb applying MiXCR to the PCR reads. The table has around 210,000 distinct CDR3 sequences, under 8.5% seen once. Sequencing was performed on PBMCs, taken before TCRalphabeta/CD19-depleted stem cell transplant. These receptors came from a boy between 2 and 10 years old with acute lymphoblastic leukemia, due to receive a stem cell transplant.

The CDR3 loop is CASSQDLTSGGYNEQFF. As DNA, the CDR3 is TGCGCCAGCAGCCAAGATCTGACTAGCGGGGGCTACAATGAGCAGTTCTTC. The rearrangement uses TRBV4-3 and TRBJ2-1; 12 nucleotides align to TRBD2. The CDR3 sequence is 17 residues long. Germline V lookup: CDR1 LGHNA, CDR2 YSLEER. Trimming cost V 0 bases and J 3 bases; bases outside gene matches: 3.

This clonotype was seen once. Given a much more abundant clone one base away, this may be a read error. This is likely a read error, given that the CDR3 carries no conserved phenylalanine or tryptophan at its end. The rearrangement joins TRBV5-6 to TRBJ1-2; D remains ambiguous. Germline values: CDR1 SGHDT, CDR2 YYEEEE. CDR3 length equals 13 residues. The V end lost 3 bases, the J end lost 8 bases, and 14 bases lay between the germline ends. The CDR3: CASSSVTEEGYTC. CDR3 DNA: TGTGCCAGCAGCTCGGTGACTGAGGAAGGCTACACCTGC.

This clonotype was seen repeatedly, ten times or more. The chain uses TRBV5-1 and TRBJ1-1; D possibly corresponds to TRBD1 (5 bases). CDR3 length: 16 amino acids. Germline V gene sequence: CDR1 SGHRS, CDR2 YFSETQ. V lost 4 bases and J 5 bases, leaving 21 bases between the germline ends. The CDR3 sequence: CASSPGPTDMGTEAFF. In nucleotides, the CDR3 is TGCGCCAGCAGCCCAGGGCCGACAGACATGGGGACTGAAGCTTTCTTT.

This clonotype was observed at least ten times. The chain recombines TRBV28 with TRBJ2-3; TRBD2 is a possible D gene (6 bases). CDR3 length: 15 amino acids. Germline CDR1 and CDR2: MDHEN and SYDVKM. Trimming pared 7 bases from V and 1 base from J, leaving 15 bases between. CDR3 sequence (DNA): TGTGCCAGCACCCTCCGGGGGTGGGGCACAGATACGCAGTATTTT. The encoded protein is CASTLRGWGTDTQYF.

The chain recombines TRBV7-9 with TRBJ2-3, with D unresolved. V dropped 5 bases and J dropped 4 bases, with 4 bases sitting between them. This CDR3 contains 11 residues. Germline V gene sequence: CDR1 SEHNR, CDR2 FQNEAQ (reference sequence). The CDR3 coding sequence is TGTGCCAGCAGCCACCCAGATACGCAGTATTTT. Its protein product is CASSHPDTQYF.

This CDR3 is CAWSPASTDTQYF. The CDR3 DNA reads as TGTGCCTGGAGCCCAGCTAGCACAGATACGCAGTATTTT. The chain uses TRBV30 and TRBJ2-3; D gene unclear. Trimming shortened V by 3 bases and J by 0 bases, and 7 bases separated the two germline ends. This CDR3 has 13 residues. Per germline, CDR1 GTSNPN and CDR2 SVGIG (reference sequence). Combining the CDR3 with reference TRBV30 and TRBJ2-3 gives the whole variable domain SQTIHQWPATLVQPVGSPLSLECTVEGTSNPNLYWYRQAAGRGLQLLFYSVGIGQISSEVPQNLSASRPQDRQFILSSKKLLLSDSGFYLCAWSPASTDTQYFGPGTRLTVL.

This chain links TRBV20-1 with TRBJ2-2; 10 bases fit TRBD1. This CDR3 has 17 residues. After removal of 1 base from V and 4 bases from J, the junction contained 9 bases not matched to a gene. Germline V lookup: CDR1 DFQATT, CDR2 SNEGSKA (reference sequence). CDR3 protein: CSARGDRGPWGTGELFF. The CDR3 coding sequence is TGCAGTGCTAGAGGGGACAGGGGCCCCTGGGGCACCGGGGAGCTGTTTTTT.